This T cell receptor beta chain was obtained from a study of blood T cells in healthy people across ages. CDR3 length: 13 amino acids. The V gene's germline CDR1 is SQVTM and CDR2 ANQGSEA. V shed 6 bases and J 3 bases; nucleotides not matched to a gene: 7. Using a J-beta primer mix together with a sample-barcoded 5' primer, a second PCR was run for roughly 7 to 11 cycles. One entry per CDR3 protein results from TCRdb running MiXCR on the 5' RACE reads. The sample carries 1.2 million to 1.5 million distinct CDR3 sequences, about 40% recorded once. The chain employs TRBV29-1 and TRBJ2-7; 8 bases are shared with TRBD1. The sample consisted of blood. The TCR sequence derives from a woman aged 18-29 years in good health. The CDR3 loop is CSVAGQGGYEQYF. For the CDR3, the DNA is TGCAGCGTGGCCGGACAGGGTGGCTACGAGCAGTACTTC.